This T cell receptor beta chain was recorded in a study of CD8+CD57+ T cells in acquired aplastic anemia. Regarding the study as a whole: Patients and controls shared some 30 CD8+ CDR3 sequences, highly expressed in patients. Lower diversity marked CD8+CD57+ cells in patients, relative to total CD4+ and CD8+ pools.

Profiling that covered TCR beta VDJ and CDR3 relied on genomic DNA as its template. TCRdb reprocessed the reads with MiXCR, giving one entry per CDR3 protein. The table has about 20,000 distinct CDR3 sequences, 30% to 40% seen once; the top ten hold roughly 86%. Germline V lookup: CDR1 ENHRY, CDR2 SYGVKD. The CDR3 runs 14 residues. The junction had 5 bases not matched to a gene; V was cut back by 4 bases and J by 7 bases. All patients picked for sequencing had shown, by flow cytometry, an expansion of CD8+CD57+ cells. A word on this clonotype: The antigen is undetermined.

The receptor was isolated from a human donor with aplastic anemia. The material sequenced was CD8+CD57+ T cells sorted from PBMCs. Subset noted: bead-enriched CD8+CD57+ effector memory T cells from SAA patients. The chain couples TRBV10-3 to TRBJ1-4, with TRBD1 matching 8 bases. Written as DNA, the CDR3 is TGTGCCATCAGTGCGGCAGGGGGCTTTGAAAAACTGTTTTTT. Translating gives CAISAAGGFEKLFF.